Listed below are T cell receptor beta chains from one sample, sequenced in a study of T cell responses to AZD1222 COVID-19 vaccine. Method: immunoSEQ multiplex PCR; TCRdb's copy keeps in-frame clones and lacks some. The table records 100,000 to 150,000 clones, around 93% of them present only once. Sequences were derived from peripheral blood, sampled on day 0 of AZD1222 vaccination. These receptors were taken from an adult in good health. CDR3s include the opening cysteine and the closing phenylalanine or tryptophan. D genes are given only for firm matches. For some rows the clone size is stated as once, few or many, or as a class when expanded; others skip it.

clone_size d_call j_call v_call cdr3_nt cdr3_aa
NA TRBD1 TRBJ1-2 TRBV7-8 TGTGCCAGCAGCTTCGGGACAGGGGGAAGCTATGGCTACACCTTC CASSFGTGGSYGYTF
NA NA TRBJ2-2 TRBV5-1 TGCGCCAGCAGCTTGGCGGACAGGAACACCGGGGAGCTGTTTTTT CASSLADRNTGELFF
NA NA TRBJ1-1 TRBV12-3/TRBV12-4 TGTGCCAGCAGATCGACAGGAGAGGCTTTCTTT CASRSTGEAFF
once NA TRBJ2-7 TRBV6-1 TGTGCCAGCAGTGAATATATCGGCAGCAGCTTC CASSEYIGSSF
NA TRBD2 TRBJ2-5 TRBV28 TGTGCCAGCAGTTCTCTGCGGGAGCTAGAGACCCAGTACTTC CASSSLRELETQYF
NA NA TRBJ1-1 TRBV5-4 TGTGCCAGCAGCTTGGAGGGCATACTTGGGACTGAAGCTTTCTTT CASSLEGILGTEAFF
NA NA TRBJ1-2 TRBV15 TGTGCCACCAGCAGAGACTTTAGCAGCTATGGCTACACCTTC CATSRDFSSYGYTF
once TRBD1 TRBJ1-2 TRBV28 TGTGCCAGCAGTTTATCAACAGGGGGCTATGGCTACACCTTC CASSLSTGGYGYTF
NA NA TRBJ1-3 TRBV9 TGTGCCAGCAGTCCCCCGGGCCTTCTGAACTCTGGAAACACCATATATTTT CASSPPGLLNSGNTIYF
NA TRBD1 TRBJ2-2 TRBV27 TGTGCCAGCAGTTCGCCCGGGACAGGGAGGGCGTGGCTGTTTTTT CASSSPGTGRAWLFF
NA TRBD1 TRBJ1-6 TRBV27 TGTGCCAGCAGTTCTACAGGGGGCGGTTCACCCCTCCACTTT CASSSTGGGSPLHF
once TRBD2 TRBJ2-3 TRBV28 TGTGCCAGCAGTCCTTGGACTAGCGGGAGAGATACGCAGTATTTT CASSPWTSGRDTQYF
NA NA TRBJ2-7 TRBV2 TGTGCCAGCAGTGAAGCGTCCAGGGTTCCGTACGAGCAGTACTTC CASSEASRVPYEQYF
NA TRBD1 TRBJ1-3 TRBV7-9 TGTGCCAGCAGCGCACAAGGCAGGGGACAGGGTCAGAACACCATATATTTT CASSAQGRGQGQNTIYF
NA NA TRBJ1-1 TRBV12-3/TRBV12-4 TGTGCCAGCAGCCGGAAGAACACTGAAGCTTTCTTT CASSRKNTEAFF
NA NA TRBJ2-1 TRBV2 TGTGCCAGCCTTAGGCCTTCCCTTACCAATGAGCAGTTCTTC CASLRPSLTNEQFF
NA NA TRBJ2-6 TRBV7-3 TGTGCCAGCAGCCCTCAAACGTGGAGCTCTGGGGCCAACGTCCTGACTTTC CASSPQTWSSGANVLTF
NA TRBD1 TRBJ2-5 TRBV4-2 TGTGCCAGCAGCCAAGGTTGGGACAGGGGATTCCAAGAGACCCAGTACTTC CASSQGWDRGFQETQYF
NA NA TRBJ2-5 TRBV6-5 TGTGCCAGCAGTCAATCAGAGACCCAGTACTTC CASSQSETQYF
NA NA TRBJ1-5 TRBV15 TGTGCCACCAGCAGAGATCCAAAGGGGCTCGGGCAGCCCCAGCATTTT CATSRDPKGLGQPQHF
NA TRBD2 TRBJ2-2 TRBV28 TGTGCCAGCAGTCGCTCGGGGGGACCGCTCCGGGAGCTGTTTTTT CASSRSGGPLRELFF
NA NA TRBJ2-7 TRBV27 TGTGCCAGCAGTTTACAAAAGGGCTCCTACGAGCAGTACTTC CASSLQKGSYEQYF
NA NA TRBJ2-1 TRBV10-3 TGTGCCATCAGTGAGAGGGGGGCGTCCGATGAGCAGTTCTTC CAISERGASDEQFF
NA TRBD2 TRBJ2-7 TRBV5-1 TGCGCCAGCAGCTTGGTTCCAGCTAGCGGGAGGGCGAGCTCCTACGAGCAGTACTTC CASSLVPASGRASSYEQYF
NA NA TRBJ2-7 TRBV3-1/TRBV3-2 TGTGCCAGCAGCCACAGGGACTCCTTGGAGCAGTACTTC CASSHRDSLEQYF
NA NA TRBJ1-2 TRBV28 TGTGCCAGCAGTTTAGGCTGGGACTCTACCTTC CASSLGWDSTF
NA NA TRBJ2-5 TRBV11-2 TGTGCCAGCAGCTCAGAGGGTCAGCGGAAAGAGACCCAGTACTTC CASSSEGQRKETQYF
NA TRBD1 TRBJ1-3 TRBV19 TGTGCCAGTAGTGCGGGACAGACTTCTGGAAACACCATATATTTT CASSAGQTSGNTIYF
NA TRBD2 TRBJ2-5 TRBV5-5 TGTGCCAGCAGCTTGGCGTGGAGCGGGAGGGGGCAAGAGACCCAGTACTTC CASSLAWSGRGQETQYF
NA NA TRBJ1-1 TRBV7-9 TGTGCCAGCAACCTCGGGCGGGCAGGGGCGAACACTGAAGCTTTCTTT CASNLGRAGANTEAFF
NA NA TRBJ1-1 TRBV10-3 TGTGCCATCAGTGAGCGGGACACTGAAGCTTTCTTT CAISERDTEAFF
once NA TRBJ1-6 TRBV10-3 TGTGCCATCAGTGAGGGGAAGGAAGCGTACTCCTATAATTCACCCCTCCACTTT CAISEGKEAYSYNSPLHF
NA NA TRBJ1-1 TRBV30 TGTGCCTGGAGTGTACTGGCAGAAGCTTTCTTT CAWSVLAEAFF
NA NA TRBJ1-1 TRBV19 TGTGCCAGTCGGACTGGGGGCACTGAAGCTTTCTTT CASRTGGTEAFF
NA NA TRBJ2-7 TRBV2 TGTGCCAGCATCCCGAGGGCGGGGTTGTACTACGAGCAGTACTTC CASIPRAGLYYEQYF
NA TRBD2 TRBJ2-3 TRBV5-8 TGTGCCAGCAGCCCAGGACTAGCGGGAAGGAATACGCAGTATTTT CASSPGLAGRNTQYF
NA NA TRBJ1-3 TRBV11-2 TGTGCCAGCAGCTTTGTATTTGGCTCGGGAAACACCATATATTTT CASSFVFGSGNTIYF
NA NA TRBJ1-1 TRBV2 TGTGCCAGCGGGAGGCGGGAGGCGGGCACTGAAGCTTTCTTT CASGRREAGTEAFF
NA NA TRBJ1-3 TRBV30 TGTGCCTGGAGTCCCTGGGACGCGTTATATGGAAACACCATATATTTT CAWSPWDALYGNTIYF
NA TRBD1 TRBJ1-1 TRBV28 TGTGCCAGCAGCCTTGGACAGGGGGCATCTGAAGCTTTCTTT CASSLGQGASEAFF
NA TRBD2 TRBJ2-5 TRBV27 TGTGCCAGCAGTTCGGGGACTAGCGAGCTCGAGACCCAGTACTTC CASSSGTSELETQYF
NA TRBD2 TRBJ2-5 TRBV27 TGTGCCAGCAGCCAACGGGGGGTACCTCAAGAGACCCAGTACTTC CASSQRGVPQETQYF